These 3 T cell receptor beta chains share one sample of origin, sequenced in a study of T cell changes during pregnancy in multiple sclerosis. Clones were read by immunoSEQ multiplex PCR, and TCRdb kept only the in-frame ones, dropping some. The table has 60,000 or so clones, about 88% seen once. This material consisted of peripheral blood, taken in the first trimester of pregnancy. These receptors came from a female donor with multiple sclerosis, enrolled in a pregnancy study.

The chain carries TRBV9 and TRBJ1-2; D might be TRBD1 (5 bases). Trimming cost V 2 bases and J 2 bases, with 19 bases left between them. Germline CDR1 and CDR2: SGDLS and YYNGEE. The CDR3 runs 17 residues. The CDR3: CASSVSGLSSTNYGYTF. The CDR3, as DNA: TGTGCCAGCAGCGTGTCGGGACTCAGTTCTACAAACTATGGCTACACCTTC.

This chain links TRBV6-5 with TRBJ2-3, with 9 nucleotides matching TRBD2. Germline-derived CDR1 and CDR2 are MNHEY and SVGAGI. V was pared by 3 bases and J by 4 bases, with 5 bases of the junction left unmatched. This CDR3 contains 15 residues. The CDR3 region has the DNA TGTGCCAGCAGTTATGGCCTAGCGGGATCAGATACGCAGTATTTT. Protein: CASSYGLAGSDTQYF.

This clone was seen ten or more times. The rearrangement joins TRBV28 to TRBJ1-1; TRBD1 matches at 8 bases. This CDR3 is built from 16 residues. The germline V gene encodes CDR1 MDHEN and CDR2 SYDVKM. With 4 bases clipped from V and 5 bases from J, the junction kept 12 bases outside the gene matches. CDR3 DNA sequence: TGTGCCAGCAGTTCCGCCGCCGACAGGGGAGGAACTGAAGCTTTCTTT. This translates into CASSSAADRGGTEAFF.